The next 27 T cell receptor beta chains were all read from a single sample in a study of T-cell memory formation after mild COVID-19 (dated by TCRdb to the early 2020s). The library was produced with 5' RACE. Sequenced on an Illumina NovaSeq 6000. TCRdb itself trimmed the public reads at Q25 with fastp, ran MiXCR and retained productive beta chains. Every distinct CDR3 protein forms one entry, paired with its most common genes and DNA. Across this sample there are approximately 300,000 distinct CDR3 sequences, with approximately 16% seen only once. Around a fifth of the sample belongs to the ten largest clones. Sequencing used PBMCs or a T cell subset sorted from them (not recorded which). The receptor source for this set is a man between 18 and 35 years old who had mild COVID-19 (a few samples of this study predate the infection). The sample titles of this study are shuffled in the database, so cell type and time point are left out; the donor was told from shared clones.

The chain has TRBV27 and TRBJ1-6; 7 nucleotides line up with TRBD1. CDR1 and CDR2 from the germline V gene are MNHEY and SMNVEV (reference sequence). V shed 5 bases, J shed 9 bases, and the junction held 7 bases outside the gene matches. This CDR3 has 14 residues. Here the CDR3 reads CASSLTGTLSPLHF. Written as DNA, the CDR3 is TGTGCCAGCAGTCTGACAGGGACCCTTTCACCCCTCCACTTT.

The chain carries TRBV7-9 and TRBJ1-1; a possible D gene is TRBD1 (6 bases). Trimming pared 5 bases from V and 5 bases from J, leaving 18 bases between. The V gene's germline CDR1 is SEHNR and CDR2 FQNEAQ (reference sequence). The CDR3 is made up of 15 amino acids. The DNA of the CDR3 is TGTGCCAGCAGCCTCTTAACAGGGTTTTTTACTGAAGCTTTCTTT. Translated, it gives CASSLLTGFFTEAFF.

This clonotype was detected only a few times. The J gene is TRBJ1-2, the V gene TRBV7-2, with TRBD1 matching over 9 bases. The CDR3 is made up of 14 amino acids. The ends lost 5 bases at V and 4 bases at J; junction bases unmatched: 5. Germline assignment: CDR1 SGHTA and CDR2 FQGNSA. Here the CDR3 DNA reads TGTGCCAGCAGCACAACAGGGGGCGGCTATGGCTACACCTTC. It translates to CASSTTGGGYGYTF.

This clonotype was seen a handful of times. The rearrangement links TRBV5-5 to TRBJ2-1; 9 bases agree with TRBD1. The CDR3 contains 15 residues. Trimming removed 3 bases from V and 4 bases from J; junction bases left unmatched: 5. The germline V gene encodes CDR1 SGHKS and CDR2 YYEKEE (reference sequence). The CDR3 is CASSSSGTGYNEQFF. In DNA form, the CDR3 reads TGTGCCAGCAGCTCCTCCGGGACAGGGTACAATGAGCAGTTCTTC. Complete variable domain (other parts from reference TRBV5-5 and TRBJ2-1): DAGVTQSPTHLIKTRGQQVTLRCSPISGHKSVSWYQQVLGQGPQFIFQYYEKEERGRGNFPDRFSARQFPNYSSELNVNALLLGDSALYLCASSSSGTGYNEQFFGPGTRLTVL.

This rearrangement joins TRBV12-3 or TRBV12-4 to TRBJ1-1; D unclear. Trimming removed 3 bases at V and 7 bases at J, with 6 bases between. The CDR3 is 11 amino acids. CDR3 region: CASSLGIEAFF. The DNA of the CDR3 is TGTGCCAGCAGTTTGGGTATTGAAGCTTTCTTT.

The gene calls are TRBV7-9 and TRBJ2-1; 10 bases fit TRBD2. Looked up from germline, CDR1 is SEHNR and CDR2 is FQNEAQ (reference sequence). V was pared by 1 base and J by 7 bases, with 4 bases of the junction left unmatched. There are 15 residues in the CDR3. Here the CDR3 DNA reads TGTGCCAGCAGCTTAGTAGCGGGGGGACTAAATGAGCAGTTCTTC. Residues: CASSLVAGGLNEQFF. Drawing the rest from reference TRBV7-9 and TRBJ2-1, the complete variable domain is DTGVSQNPRHKITKRGQNVTFRCDPISEHNRLYWYRQTLGQGPEFLTYFQNEAQLEKSRLLSDRFSAERPKGSFSTLEIQRTEQGDSAMYLCASSLVAGGLNEQFFGPGTRLTVL.

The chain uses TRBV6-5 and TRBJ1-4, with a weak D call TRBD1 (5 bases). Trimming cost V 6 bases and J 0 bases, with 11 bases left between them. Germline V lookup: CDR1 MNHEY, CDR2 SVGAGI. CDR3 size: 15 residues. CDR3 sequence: CASRGVDATNEKLFF. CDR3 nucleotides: TGTGCCAGCAGGGGGGTTGATGCAACTAATGAAAAACTGTTTTTT.

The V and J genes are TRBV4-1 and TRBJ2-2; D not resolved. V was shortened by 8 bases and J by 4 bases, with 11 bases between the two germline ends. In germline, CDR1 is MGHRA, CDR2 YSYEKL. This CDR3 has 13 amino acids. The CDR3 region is CASHQVGTGELFF. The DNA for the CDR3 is TGCGCCAGCCATCAAGTAGGCACCGGGGAGCTGTTTTTT.

The CDR3 nucleotides read TGTGCCAGCAGTGAGTTAAGGGGCTCGGGGGCTTTCTTT. As protein: CASSELRGSGAFF. The rearrangement joins TRBV25-1 to TRBJ1-1; a possible D gene is TRBD1 (5 bases). Germline V gene data show CDR1 as MGHDK and CDR2 as SYGVNS. Trimming took 3 bases from V and 11 from J, leaving 16 bases between them. CDR3 length: 13 amino acids.

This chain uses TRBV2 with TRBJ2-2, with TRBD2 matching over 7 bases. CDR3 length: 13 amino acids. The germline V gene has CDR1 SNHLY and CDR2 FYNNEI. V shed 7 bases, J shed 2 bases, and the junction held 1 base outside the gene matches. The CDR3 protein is CASKGLNTGELFF. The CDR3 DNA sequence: TGTGCCAGCAAGGGACTAAACACCGGGGAGCTGTTTTTT.

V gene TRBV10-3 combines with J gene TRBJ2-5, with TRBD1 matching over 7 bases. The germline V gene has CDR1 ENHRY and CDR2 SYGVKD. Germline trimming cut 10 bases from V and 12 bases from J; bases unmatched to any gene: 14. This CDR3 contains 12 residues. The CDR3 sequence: CATRRAGGQKYF. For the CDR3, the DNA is TGTGCCACTCGCCGGGCTGGGGGACAGAAGTACTTC.

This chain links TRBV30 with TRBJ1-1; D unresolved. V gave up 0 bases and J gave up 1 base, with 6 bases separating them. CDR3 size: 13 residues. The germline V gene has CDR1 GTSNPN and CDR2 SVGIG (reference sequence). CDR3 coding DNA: TGTGCCTGGAGTGTAATAGGGAACACTGAAGCTTTCTTT. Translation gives CAWSVIGNTEAFF.

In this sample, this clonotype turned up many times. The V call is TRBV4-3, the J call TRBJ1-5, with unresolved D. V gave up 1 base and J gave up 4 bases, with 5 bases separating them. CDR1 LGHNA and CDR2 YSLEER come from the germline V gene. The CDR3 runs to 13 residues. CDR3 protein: CASSQGENQPQHF. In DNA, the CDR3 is TGCGCCAGCAGCCAAGGGGAGAATCAGCCCCAGCATTTT.

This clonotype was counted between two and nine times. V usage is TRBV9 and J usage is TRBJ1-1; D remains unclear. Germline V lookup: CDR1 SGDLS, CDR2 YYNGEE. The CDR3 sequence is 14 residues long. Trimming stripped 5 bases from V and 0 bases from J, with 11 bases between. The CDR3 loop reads CASSANYMNTEAFF. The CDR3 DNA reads TGTGCCAGCAGTGCTAATTACATGAACACTGAAGCTTTCTTT.

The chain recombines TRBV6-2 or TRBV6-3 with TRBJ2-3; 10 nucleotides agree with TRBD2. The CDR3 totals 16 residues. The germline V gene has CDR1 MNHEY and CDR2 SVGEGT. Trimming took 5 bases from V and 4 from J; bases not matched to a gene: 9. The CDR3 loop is CASSKALAGGPDTQYF. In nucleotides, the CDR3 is TGTGCCAGCAGTAAAGCCTTAGCGGGGGGCCCAGATACGCAGTATTTT.

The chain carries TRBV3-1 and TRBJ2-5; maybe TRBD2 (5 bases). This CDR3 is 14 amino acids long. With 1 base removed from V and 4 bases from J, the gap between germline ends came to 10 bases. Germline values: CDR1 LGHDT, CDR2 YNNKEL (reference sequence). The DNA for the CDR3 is TGTGCCAGCAGCCAAGTCCGCGAGGGAGAGACCCAGTACTTC. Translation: CASSQVREGETQYF.

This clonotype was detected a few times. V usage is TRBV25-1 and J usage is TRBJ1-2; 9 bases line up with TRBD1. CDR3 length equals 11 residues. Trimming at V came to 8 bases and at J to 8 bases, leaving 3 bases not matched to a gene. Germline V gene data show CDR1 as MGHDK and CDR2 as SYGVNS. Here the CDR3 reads CASGTGIGYTF. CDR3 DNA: TGTGCCAGCGGGACAGGGATCGGCTACACCTTC.

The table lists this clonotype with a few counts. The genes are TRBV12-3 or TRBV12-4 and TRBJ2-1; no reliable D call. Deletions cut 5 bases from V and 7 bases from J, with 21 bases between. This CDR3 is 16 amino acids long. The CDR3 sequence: CASSPRGFWAVNEQFF. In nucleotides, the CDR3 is TGTGCCAGCAGTCCCCGTGGCTTCTGGGCCGTTAATGAGCAGTTCTTC.

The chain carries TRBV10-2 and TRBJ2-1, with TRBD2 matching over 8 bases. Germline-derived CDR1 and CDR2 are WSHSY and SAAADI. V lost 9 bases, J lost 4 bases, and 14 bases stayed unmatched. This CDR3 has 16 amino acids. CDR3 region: CARSSGGDPRYNEQFF. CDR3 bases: TGCGCCAGGTCCAGCGGGGGCGATCCTCGATACAATGAGCAGTTCTTC.

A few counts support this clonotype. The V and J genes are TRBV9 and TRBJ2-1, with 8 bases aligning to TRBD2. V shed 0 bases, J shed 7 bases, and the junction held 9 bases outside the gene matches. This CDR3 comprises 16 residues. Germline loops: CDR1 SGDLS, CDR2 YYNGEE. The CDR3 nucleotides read TGTGCCAGCAGCGTAGTGGGGGGTAGCGGGGTTAATGAGCAGTTCTTC. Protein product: CASSVVGGSGVNEQFF.

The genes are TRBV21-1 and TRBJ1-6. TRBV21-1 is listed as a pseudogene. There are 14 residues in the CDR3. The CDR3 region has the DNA TGTGCCAGCAGCGCGCGACTTAGGAATTCACCCCTCCACTTT. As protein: CASSARLRNSPLHF.

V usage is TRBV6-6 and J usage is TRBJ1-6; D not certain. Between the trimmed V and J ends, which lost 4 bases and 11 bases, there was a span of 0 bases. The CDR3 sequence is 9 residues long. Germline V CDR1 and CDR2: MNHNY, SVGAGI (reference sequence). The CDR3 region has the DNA TGTGCCAGCAGTTCACCCCTCCACTTT. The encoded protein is CASSSPLHF.

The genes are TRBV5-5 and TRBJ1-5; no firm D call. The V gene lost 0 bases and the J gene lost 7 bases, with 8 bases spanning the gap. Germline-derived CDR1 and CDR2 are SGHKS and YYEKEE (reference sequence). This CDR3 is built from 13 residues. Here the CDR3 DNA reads TGTGCCAGCAGCTTGGCCGTTGGGCAGCCCCAGCATTTT. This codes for CASSLAVGQPQHF. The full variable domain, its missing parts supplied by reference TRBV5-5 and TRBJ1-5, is DAGVTQSPTHLIKTRGQQVTLRCSPISGHKSVSWYQQVLGQGPQFIFQYYEKEERGRGNFPDRFSARQFPNYSSELNVNALLLGDSALYLCASSLAVGQPQHFGDGTRLSIL.

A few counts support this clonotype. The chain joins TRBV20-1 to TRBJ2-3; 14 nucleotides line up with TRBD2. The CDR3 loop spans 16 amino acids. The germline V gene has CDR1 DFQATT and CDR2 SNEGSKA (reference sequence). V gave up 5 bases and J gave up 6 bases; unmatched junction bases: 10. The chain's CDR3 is CSAPRTSGGTVDTQYF. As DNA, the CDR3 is TGCAGTGCTCCCCGGACTAGCGGGGGGACCGTTGATACGCAGTATTTT.

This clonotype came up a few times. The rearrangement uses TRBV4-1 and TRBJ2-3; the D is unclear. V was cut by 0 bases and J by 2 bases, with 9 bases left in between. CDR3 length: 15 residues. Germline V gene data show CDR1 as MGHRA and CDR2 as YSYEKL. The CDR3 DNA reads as TGCGCCAGCAGCCAAGATCCAGGAATCACAGATACGCAGTATTTT. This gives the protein CASSQDPGITDTQYF.

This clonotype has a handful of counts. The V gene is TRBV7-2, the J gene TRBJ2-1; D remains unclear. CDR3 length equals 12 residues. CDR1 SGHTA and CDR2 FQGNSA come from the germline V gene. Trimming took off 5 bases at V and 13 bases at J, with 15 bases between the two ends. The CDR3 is CASSRVRPSQFF. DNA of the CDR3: TGTGCCAGCAGCCGTGTTCGACCGTCCCAGTTCTTC.

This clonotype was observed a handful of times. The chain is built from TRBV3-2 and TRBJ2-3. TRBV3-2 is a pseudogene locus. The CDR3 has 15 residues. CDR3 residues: CASSQEATKTDTQYF. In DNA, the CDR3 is TGTGCCAGCAGCCAAGAGGCAACAAAGACAGATACGCAGTATTTT.